This T cell receptor (beta chain) stems from a study of blood T cell repertoires in COVID-19. For the study at large: From the United States, Italy and Spain came samples of acute and convalescent COVID-19.

TCRdb keeps only in-frame clones here, not all; method: immunoSEQ multiplex PCR. The sample holds 120,000 or so clones, 85% seen once. The table lists this clone with a few counts. The germline gives CDR1 SGHAT, CDR2 FQNNGV. This CDR3 is 19 amino acids long. Trimming at V came to 3 bases and at J to 3 bases, leaving 13 bases not matched to a gene. J is TRBJ2-3 and V is TRBV11-2; 12 bases are shared with TRBD2. The receptor was derived from a man at least 80 years old with active or convalescent COVID-19. The source material was peripheral blood. The CDR3 DNA is TGTGCCAGCAGCTTGGGGGCGGAGACTAGCGGGGGATATACAGATACGCAGTATTTT. This sequence encodes CASSLGAETSGGYTDTQYF. The full variable domain, with the rest looked up from reference TRBV11-2 and TRBJ2-3, is EAGVAQSPRYKIIEKRQSVAFWCNPISGHATLYWYQQILGQGPKLLIQFQNNGVVDDSQLPKDRFSAERLKGVDSTLKIQPAKLEDSAVYLCASSLGAETSGGYTDTQYFGPGTRLTVL.